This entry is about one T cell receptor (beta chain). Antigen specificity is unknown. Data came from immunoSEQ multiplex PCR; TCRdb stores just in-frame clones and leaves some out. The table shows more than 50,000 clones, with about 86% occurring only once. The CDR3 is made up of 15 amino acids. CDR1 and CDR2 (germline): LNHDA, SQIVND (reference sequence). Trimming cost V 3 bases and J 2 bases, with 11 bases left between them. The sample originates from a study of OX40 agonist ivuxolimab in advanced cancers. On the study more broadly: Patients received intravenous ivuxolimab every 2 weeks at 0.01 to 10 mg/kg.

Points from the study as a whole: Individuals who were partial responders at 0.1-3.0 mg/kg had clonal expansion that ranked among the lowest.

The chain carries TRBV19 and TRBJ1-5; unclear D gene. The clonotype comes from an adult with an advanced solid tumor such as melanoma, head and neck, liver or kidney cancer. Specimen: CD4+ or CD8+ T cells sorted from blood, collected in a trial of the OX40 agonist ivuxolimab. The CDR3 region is CASSMSPGGNQPQHF. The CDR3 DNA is TGTGCCAGTAGTATGAGCCCAGGAGGCAATCAGCCCCAGCATTTT.